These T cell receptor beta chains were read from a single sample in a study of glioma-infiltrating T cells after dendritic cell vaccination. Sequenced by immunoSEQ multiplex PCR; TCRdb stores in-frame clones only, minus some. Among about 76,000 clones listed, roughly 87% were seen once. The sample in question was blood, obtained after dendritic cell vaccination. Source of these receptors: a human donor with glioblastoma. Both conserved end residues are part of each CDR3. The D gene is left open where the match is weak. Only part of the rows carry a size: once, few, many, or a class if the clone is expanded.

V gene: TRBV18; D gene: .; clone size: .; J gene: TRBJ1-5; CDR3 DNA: TGTGCCAGCTCACCACCGGGCAGGCAAAACAATCAGCCCCAGCATTTT; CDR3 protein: CASSPPGRQNNQPQHF
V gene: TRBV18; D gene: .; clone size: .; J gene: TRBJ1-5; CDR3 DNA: TGTGCCAGCTCACCACCGGGGACAAGCAATCAGCCCCAGCATTTT; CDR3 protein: CASSPPGTSNQPQHF
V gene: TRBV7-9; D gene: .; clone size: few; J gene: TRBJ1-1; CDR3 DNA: TGTGCCAGCAGCTCCCAGGGTACGGACACTGAAGCTTTCTTT; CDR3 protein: CASSSQGTDTEAFF
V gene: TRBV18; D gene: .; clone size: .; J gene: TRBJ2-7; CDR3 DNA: TGTGCCAGCTCCCCCACCCCCAGGGCTGGCGAGCAGTACTTC; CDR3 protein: CASSPTPRAGEQYF
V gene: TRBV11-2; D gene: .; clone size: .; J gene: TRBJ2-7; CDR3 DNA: TGTGCCAGCAGCTCATACGTGGGGGGTAACGAGCAGTACTTC; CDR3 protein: CASSSYVGGNEQYF
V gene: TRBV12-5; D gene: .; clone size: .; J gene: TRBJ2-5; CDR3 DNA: TGTGCTAGTGGTTTGCGAGGGGAGACCCAGTACTTC; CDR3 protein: CASGLRGETQYF
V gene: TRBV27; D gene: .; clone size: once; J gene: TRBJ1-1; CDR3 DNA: TGTGCCAGCAGTTTATCGGATAGGGGAAACACTGAAGCTTTCTTT; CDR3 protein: CASSLSDRGNTEAFF
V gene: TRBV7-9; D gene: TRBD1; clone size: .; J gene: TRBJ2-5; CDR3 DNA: TGTGCCAGCAGCTACGACAGGGTACGAGAGACCCAGTACTTC; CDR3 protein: CASSYDRVRETQYF
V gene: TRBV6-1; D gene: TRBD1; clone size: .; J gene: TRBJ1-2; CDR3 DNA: TGTGCCATGCTAGACAGGGGCGTCTATGGCTACACCTTC; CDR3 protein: CAMLDRGVYGYTF
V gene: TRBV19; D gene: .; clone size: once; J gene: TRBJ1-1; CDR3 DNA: TGTGCCAGTAGTAGGGGACCGGGAGACACTGAAGCTTTCTTT; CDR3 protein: CASSRGPGDTEAFF
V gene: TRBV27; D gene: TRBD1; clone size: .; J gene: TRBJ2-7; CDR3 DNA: TGTGCCAGCAGAGACAGGGGTTACGAGCAGTACTTC; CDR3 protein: CASRDRGYEQYF
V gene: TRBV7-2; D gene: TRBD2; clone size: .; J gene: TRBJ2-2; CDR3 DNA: TGTGCCAGCAGCTTAGAGCTAGCGGGGAGTGGGGAGCTGTTTTTT; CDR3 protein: CASSLELAGSGELFF
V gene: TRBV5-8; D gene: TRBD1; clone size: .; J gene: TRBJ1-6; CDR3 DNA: TGTGCCAGCAGCTCAGACAGGGGGGCTCATAATTCACCCCTCCACTTT; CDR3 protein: CASSSDRGAHNSPLHF
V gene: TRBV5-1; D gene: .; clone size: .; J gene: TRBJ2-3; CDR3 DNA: TGCGCCAGCAGCTTGTATTCAGATACGCAGTATTTT; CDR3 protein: CASSLYSDTQYF
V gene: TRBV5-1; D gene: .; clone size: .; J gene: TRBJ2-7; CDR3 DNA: TGCGCCAGCAGCTTGTATTTACTTGACGAGCAGTACTTC; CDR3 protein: CASSLYLLDEQYF